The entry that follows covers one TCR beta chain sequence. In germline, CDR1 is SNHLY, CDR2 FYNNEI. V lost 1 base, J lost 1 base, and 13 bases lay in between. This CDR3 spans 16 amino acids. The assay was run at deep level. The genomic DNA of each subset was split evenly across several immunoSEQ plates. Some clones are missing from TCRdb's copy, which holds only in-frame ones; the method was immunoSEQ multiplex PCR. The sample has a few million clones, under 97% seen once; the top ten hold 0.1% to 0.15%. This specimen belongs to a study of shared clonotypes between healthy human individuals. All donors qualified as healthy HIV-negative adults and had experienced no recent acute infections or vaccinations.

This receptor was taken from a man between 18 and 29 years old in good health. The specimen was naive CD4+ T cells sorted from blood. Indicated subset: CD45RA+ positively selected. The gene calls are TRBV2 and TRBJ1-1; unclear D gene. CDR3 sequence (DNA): TGTGCCAGCAGTGAAGTCTACGGTCACGGGAACACTGAAGCTTTCTTT. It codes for CASSEVYGHGNTEAFF.